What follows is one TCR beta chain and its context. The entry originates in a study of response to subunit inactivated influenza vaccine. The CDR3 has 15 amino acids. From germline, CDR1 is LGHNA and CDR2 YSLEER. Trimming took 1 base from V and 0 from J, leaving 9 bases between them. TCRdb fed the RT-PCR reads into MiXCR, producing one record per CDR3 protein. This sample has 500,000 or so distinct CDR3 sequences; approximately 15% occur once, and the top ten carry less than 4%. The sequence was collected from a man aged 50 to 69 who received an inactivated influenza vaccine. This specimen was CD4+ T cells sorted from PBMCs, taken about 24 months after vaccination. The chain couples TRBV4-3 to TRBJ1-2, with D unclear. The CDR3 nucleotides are TGCGCCAGCAGCCAAGGGGCTACAGCTAACTATGGCTACACCTTC. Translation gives CASSQGATANYGYTF.